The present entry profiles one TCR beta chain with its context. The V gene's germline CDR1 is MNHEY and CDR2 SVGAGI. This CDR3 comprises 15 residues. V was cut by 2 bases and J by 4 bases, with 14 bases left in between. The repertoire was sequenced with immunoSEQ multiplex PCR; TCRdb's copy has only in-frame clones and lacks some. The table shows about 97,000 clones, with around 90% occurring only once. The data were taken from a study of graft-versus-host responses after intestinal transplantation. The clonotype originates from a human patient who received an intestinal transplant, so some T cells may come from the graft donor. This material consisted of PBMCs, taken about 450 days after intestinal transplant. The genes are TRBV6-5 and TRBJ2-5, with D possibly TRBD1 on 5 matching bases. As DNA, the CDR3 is TGTGCCAGCAGTTACGGACCTATTAGGGGAGAGACCCAGTACTTC. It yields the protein CASSYGPIRGETQYF.